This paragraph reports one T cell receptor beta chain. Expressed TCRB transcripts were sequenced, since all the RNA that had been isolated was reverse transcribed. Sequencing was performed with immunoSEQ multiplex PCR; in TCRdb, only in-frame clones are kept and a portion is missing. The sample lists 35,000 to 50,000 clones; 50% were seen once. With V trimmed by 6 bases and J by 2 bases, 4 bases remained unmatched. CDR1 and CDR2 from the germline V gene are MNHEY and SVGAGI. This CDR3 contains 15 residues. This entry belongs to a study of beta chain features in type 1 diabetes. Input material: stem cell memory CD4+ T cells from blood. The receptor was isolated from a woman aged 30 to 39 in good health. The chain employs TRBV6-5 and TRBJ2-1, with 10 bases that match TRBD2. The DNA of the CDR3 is TGTGCCAGCAGAACTAGCGGGGTAGCCTACAATGAGCAGTTCTTC. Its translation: CASRTSGVAYNEQFF.